The 28 T cell receptor beta chains listed next were all sequenced from one sample in a study of blood T cell repertoires in COVID-19. TCRdb's copy holds only in-frame clones and misses some; the assay was immunoSEQ multiplex PCR. In the table there are over 200,000 clones, around 84% of which are singletons. The specimen was PBMCs or T cells enriched from blood (not recorded which). All receptors derive from a man aged 40-49 years who had recovered from COVID-19.

V gene TRBV19 combines with J gene TRBJ1-3; TRBD1 matches at 7 bases. This CDR3 has 15 residues. The germline V gene has CDR1 LNHDA and CDR2 SQIVND (reference sequence). V shed 7 bases, J shed 0 bases, and the junction held 6 bases outside the gene matches. CDR3 region: CASTPQGLSGNTIYF. Here the CDR3 DNA reads TGTGCCAGTACCCCACAGGGGCTCTCTGGAAACACCATATATTTT.

The V gene is TRBV15, the J gene TRBJ2-1; D gene unclear. This CDR3 is built from 14 residues. The germline CDR1 and CDR2 sequences are LNHNV and YYDKDF (reference sequence). The germline V and J ends were trimmed by 0 bases and 10 bases, with 13 bases remaining between them. The CDR3 DNA reads as TGTGCCACCAGCAGAGATCGAGTAACCACGGAGCAGTTCTTC. This encodes CATSRDRVTTEQFF.

J is TRBJ1-2 and V is TRBV27; possible D gene TRBD1, 5 bases. Germline V CDR1 and CDR2: MNHEY, SMNVEV (reference sequence). Between the trimmed V and J ends, which lost 2 bases and 0 bases, there was a span of 7 bases. The CDR3 runs to 14 residues. The DNA for the CDR3 is TGTGCCAGCAGTTTAAGGGGCTCTAACTATGGCTACACCTTC. This encodes CASSLRGSNYGYTF.

The chain carries TRBV9 and TRBJ1-3; D call uncertain. V was cut by 4 bases and J by 4 bases, with 21 bases left in between. CDR3 length: 17 amino acids. The germline CDR1 and CDR2 sequences are SGDLS and YYNGEE. This chain's CDR3 is CASSPKDAPSGGNTIYF. CDR3 in DNA: TGTGCCAGCAGCCCCAAGGACGCTCCCTCGGGAGGAAACACCATATATTTT.

This chain uses TRBV28 with TRBJ1-1, with 7 bases identical to TRBD1. CDR1 is MDHEN, CDR2 SYDVKM, per germline. V dropped 5 bases and J dropped 4; count of bases not matched to a gene: 7. This CDR3 region has 14 residues. CDR3 loop: CASSPGGLGTEAFF. The DNA of the CDR3 is TGTGCCAGCAGTCCAGGGGGGCTTGGCACTGAAGCTTTCTTT. The variable domain in full, completed from reference TRBV28 and TRBJ1-1, reads DVKVTQSSRYLVKRTGEKVFLECVQDMDHENMFWYRQDPGLGLRLIYFSYDVKMKEKGDIPEGYSVSREKKERFSLILESASTNQTSMYLCASSPGGLGTEAFFGQGTRLTVV.

The chain recombines TRBV4-1 with TRBJ2-7; TRBD1 is a possible D gene (5 bases). V shed 0 bases and J shed 3 bases, with 15 bases lying between them. CDR1 and CDR2 (germline): MGHRA, YSYEKL. The CDR3 covers 16 residues. The CDR3 protein is CASSQDGSYRFYEQYF. The CDR3 DNA reads TGCGCCAGCAGCCAAGATGGGTCCTACAGGTTCTACGAGCAGTACTTC.

The rearrangement links TRBV5-1 to TRBJ2-1; 7 nucleotides line up with TRBD2. This CDR3 has 14 amino acids. The germline V gene has CDR1 SGHRS and CDR2 YFSETQ. The ends lost 7 bases at V and 7 bases at J; junction bases unmatched: 11. CDR3 DNA: TGCGCCAGCTTTATGGGCGGGAGTTTGAATGAGCAGTTCTTC. Amino acid sequence: CASFMGGSLNEQFF. Supplemented by reference TRBV5-1 and TRBJ2-1, the full variable domain reads KAGVTQTPRYLIKTRGQQVTLSCSPISGHRSVSWYQQTPGQGLQFLFEYFSETQRNKGNFPGRFSGRQFSNSRSEMNVSTLELGDSALYLCASFMGGSLNEQFFGPGTRLTVL.

The rearrangement joins TRBV29-1 to TRBJ2-3, with TRBD2 as a possible D gene (6 bases). The V gene's germline CDR1 is SQVTM and CDR2 ANQGSEA. The CDR3 is 13 amino acids. Trimming stripped 3 bases from V and 0 bases from J, with 7 bases between. Here the CDR3 reads CSVEGTSTDTQYF. In DNA, the CDR3 is TGCAGCGTTGAGGGGACTAGCACAGATACGCAGTATTTT.

This chain joins TRBV7-2 and TRBJ2-1, with TRBD2 identical over 9 bases. The V gene end was trimmed by 0 bases and the J gene end by 2 bases; junction bases not matched to a gene: 2. The CDR3 totals 16 residues. Germline V gene sequence: CDR1 SGHTA, CDR2 FQGNSA. CDR3 DNA: TGTGCCAGCAGCTTAGCGGCTAGCGGGACCTACAATGAGCAGTTCTTC. This sequence encodes CASSLAASGTYNEQFF.

This clone has only a few counts. The rearrangement uses TRBV14 and TRBJ1-1, with 11 bases that match TRBD1. Per germline, CDR1 SGHDN and CDR2 FVKESK. The V gene end was trimmed by 4 bases and the J gene end by 2 bases; junction bases not matched to a gene: 9. This CDR3 contains 17 residues. DNA for the CDR3: TGTGCCAGCAGCCTATTAGGACAGGGGGCTGGTAACACTGAAGCTTTCTTT. This translates into CASSLLGQGAGNTEAFF.

The chain carries TRBV18 and TRBJ1-4, with 9 bases identical to TRBD1. The CDR3 is 16 amino acids. V was pared by 3 bases and J by 8 bases, with 10 bases of the junction left unmatched. Germline assignment: CDR1 KGHSH and CDR2 LQKENI. This CDR3 is CASSPRTGAGEEKLFF. In DNA, the CDR3 is TGTGCCAGCTCACCGCGGACAGGGGCGGGGGAAGAAAAACTGTTTTTT.

J is TRBJ2-7 and V is TRBV4-3, with D hard to call. Deletions cut 0 bases from V and 0 bases from J, with 9 bases between. The CDR3 has 15 residues. CDR1 and CDR2 (germline): LGHNA, YSLEER. The CDR3 nucleotides are TGCGCCAGCAGCCAAGATGAGCACAGCTCCTACGAGCAGTACTTC. Translation: CASSQDEHSSYEQYF.

The rearrangement joins TRBV19 to TRBJ1-4; D remains unclear. This CDR3 has 13 residues. CDR1 and CDR2 (germline): LNHDA, SQIVND (reference sequence). The V gene lost 7 bases and the J gene lost 7 bases, with 13 bases spanning the gap. In DNA, the CDR3 is TGTGCCAGTATGCGGGTGGAATCTGAAAAACTGTTTTTT. Its protein is CASMRVESEKLFF.

V is TRBV4-1 and J is TRBJ1-2; TRBD1 matches 7 bases. CDR1 and CDR2 from the germline V gene are MGHRA and YSYEKL. The V and J ends lost 1 base and 6 bases, in that order; junction bases with no gene match: 8. CDR3 size: 15 residues. Here the CDR3 reads CASSQVSLTGDGYTF. CDR3 nucleotide sequence: TGCGCCAGCAGCCAAGTATCATTAACAGGGGATGGCTACACCTTC.

The chain links TRBV12-3 or TRBV12-4 to TRBJ1-5; D gene unclear. The CDR3 consists of 11 residues. The germline V and J ends were trimmed by 7 bases and 9 bases, with 10 bases remaining between them. The CDR3 sequence: CASTLGGPQHF. The CDR3 DNA reads as TGTGCCAGCACTCTGGGAGGGCCCCAGCATTTT.

This chain joins TRBV7-2 and TRBJ2-7; 9 bases map to TRBD1. This CDR3 comprises 17 residues. The trim removed 1 base at V and 5 bases at J, leaving 12 bases unmatched. Germline CDR1 and CDR2: SGHTA and FQGNSA. CDR3 loop: CASSLDIYGDRDHEQYF. The CDR3 DNA sequence: TGTGCCAGCAGCTTAGATATCTATGGGGACAGGGACCACGAGCAGTACTTC.

The chain uses TRBV6-5 and TRBJ2-1; 9 positions agree with TRBD2. Germline values: CDR1 MNHEY, CDR2 SVGAGI. The CDR3 has 16 residues. V dropped 4 bases and J dropped 7; count of bases not matched to a gene: 11. CDR3 amino acids: CASSSFAGGPGNEQFF. In DNA, the CDR3 is TGTGCCAGCAGTTCCTTTGCGGGAGGGCCGGGAAATGAGCAGTTCTTC.

V usage is TRBV11-2 and J usage is TRBJ2-1; no clear D. CDR3 length: 13 amino acids. Trimming removed 4 bases at V and 9 bases at J, with 13 bases between. Per germline, CDR1 SGHAT and CDR2 FQNNGV. CDR3 region: CASSSTVAREQFF. In DNA form, the CDR3 reads TGTGCCAGCAGCTCGACGGTAGCTCGTGAGCAGTTCTTC.

V is TRBV7-2 and J is TRBJ2-1; 10 bases line up with TRBD2. Losses at the gene ends were 1 base for V and 5 bases for J; bases not matched to a gene: 2. The CDR3 spans 15 residues. Germline V gene sequence: CDR1 SGHTA, CDR2 FQGNSA. The CDR3: CASSLVGTSDNEQFF. As DNA, the CDR3 is TGTGCCAGCAGCTTAGTTGGGACTAGCGACAATGAGCAGTTCTTC. The full variable domain, completed using reference TRBV7-2 and TRBJ2-1, is GAGVSQSPSNKVTEKGKDVELRCDPISGHTALYWYRQSLGQGLEFLIYFQGNSAPDKSGLPSDRFSAERTGGSVSTLTIQRTQQEDSAVYLCASSLVGTSDNEQFFGPGTRLTVL.

The chain has TRBV11-3 and TRBJ2-1; 9 nucleotides line up with TRBD2. The CDR3 sequence is 15 residues long. From germline, CDR1 is SGHNT and CDR2 YENEEA. V shed 2 bases and J 8 bases; nucleotides not matched to a gene: 7. CDR3 amino acids: CASSLFSGSRDEQFF. CDR3 sequence (DNA): TGTGCCAGCAGCTTATTTAGCGGGAGCAGGGATGAGCAGTTCTTC.

V is TRBV24-1 and J is TRBJ1-4, with D perhaps TRBD1 (5 bases). V lost 6 bases to trimming and J lost 0 bases, with 16 bases between them. The CDR3 consists of 17 residues. Looked up from germline, CDR1 is KGHDR and CDR2 is SFDVKD. CDR3 coding DNA: TGTGCCACCAGTACAGGCGGATTCGATGCAACTAATGAAAAACTGTTTTTT. Protein: CATSTGGFDATNEKLFF.

This rearrangement joins TRBV2 to TRBJ1-1; D is undetermined. Germline CDR1 is SNHLY and CDR2 is FYNNEI. The length of the CDR3 is 14 residues. V dropped 6 bases and J dropped 1 base, with 12 bases sitting between them. The chain's CDR3 is CASRNRFSNTEAFF. DNA for the CDR3: TGTGCCAGCAGAAATCGGTTCTCGAACACTGAAGCTTTCTTT.

As DNA, the CDR3 is TGTGCCAGCTCCCTCGGGGCAGGGGGCTCGGAAGAGCAGTACTTC. Its protein is CASSLGAGGSEEQYF. The rearrangement uses TRBV18 and TRBJ2-7, with 8 bases fitting TRBD1. The V and J ends lost 6 bases and 7 bases, in that order; junction bases with no gene match: 14. The CDR3 is 15 residues long. From germline, CDR1 is KGHSH and CDR2 LQKENI.

This clone is a singleton in its sample. The gene calls are TRBV6-2 or TRBV6-3 and TRBJ2-1; maybe TRBD2 (6 bases). V dropped 2 bases and J dropped 6 bases, with 17 bases sitting between them. The length of the CDR3 is 16 residues. CDR1 MNHEY and CDR2 SVGEGT come from the germline V gene. For the CDR3, the DNA is TGTGCCAGCAGTTACCCTAGCGACGAGTCCCTCAATGAGCAGTTCTTC. Its protein is CASSYPSDESLNEQFF.

This sequence joins TRBV5-1 and TRBJ1-1; D remains unclear. Germline V CDR1 and CDR2: SGHRS, YFSETQ. This CDR3 region has 15 residues. Trimming took 0 bases from V and 6 from J, leaving 15 bases between them. CDR3 bases: TGCGCCAGCAGCTTGGGAGGAGGGTTGAAATCTGAAGCTTTCTTT. It translates to CASSLGGGLKSEAFF.

The chain employs TRBV13 and TRBJ2-5; a possible D gene is TRBD2 (5 bases). The CDR3 has 14 residues. Germline V CDR1 and CDR2: PRHDT, FYEKMQ (reference sequence). V lost 5 bases and J lost 5, with 15 bases in between. The CDR3 DNA sequence: TGTGCCAGCAGCGTGCGGGCGGAAAAGGAGACCCAGTACTTC. Translated: CASSVRAEKETQYF.

This clone came up a few times. The J gene is TRBJ2-7, the V gene TRBV11-2, with 7 bases matching TRBD1. The V segment lost 5 bases and the J segment 3 bases; nucleotides outside the gene matches: 10. The CDR3 sequence is 15 residues long. From germline, CDR1 is SGHAT and CDR2 FQNNGV. CDR3 nucleotides: TGTGCCAGCAGCCTGAGCGAGACAGGGAACTACGAGCAGTACTTC. Translation gives CASSLSETGNYEQYF.

CDR3 nucleotides: TGTGCCAGCAGCAATCTACTTGGGACATTAAAGACCGGGGAGCTGTTTTTT. Its protein is CASSNLLGTLKTGELFF. The chain carries TRBV11-2 and TRBJ2-2, with D perhaps TRBD1 (6 bases). The V and J ends lost 5 bases and 5 bases respectively, with 21 bases between them. The CDR3 contains 17 residues. The germline CDR1 and CDR2 sequences are SGHAT and FQNNGV.